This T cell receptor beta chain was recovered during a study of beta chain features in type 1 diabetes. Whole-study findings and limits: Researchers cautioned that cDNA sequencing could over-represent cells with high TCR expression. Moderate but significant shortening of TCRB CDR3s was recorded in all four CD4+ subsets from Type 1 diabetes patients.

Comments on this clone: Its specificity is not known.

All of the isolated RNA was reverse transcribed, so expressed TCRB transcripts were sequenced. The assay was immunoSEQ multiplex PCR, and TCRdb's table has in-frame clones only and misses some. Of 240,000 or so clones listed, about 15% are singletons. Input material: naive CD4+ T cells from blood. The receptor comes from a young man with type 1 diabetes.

CDR3 sequence (DNA): TGTGCCAGCAGTGAAGTCAATGGGGCCAACGTCCTGACTTTC. Translation gives CASSEVNGANVLTF. The V gene is TRBV6-1, the J gene TRBJ2-6, with unresolved D. CDR3 length equals 14 residues. Trimming shortened V by 1 base and J by 3 bases, and 4 bases separated the two germline ends. Germline CDR1 reads MNHNS; CDR2 reads SASEGT.